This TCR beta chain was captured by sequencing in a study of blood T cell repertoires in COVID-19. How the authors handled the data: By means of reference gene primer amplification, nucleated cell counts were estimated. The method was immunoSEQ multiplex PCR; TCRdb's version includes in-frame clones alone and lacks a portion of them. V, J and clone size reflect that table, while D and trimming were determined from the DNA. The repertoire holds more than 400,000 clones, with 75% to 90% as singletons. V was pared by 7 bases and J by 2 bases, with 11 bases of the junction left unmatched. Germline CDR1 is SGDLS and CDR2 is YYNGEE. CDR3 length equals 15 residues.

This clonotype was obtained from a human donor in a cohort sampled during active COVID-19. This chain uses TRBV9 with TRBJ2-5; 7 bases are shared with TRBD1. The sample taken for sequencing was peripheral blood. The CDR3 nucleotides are TGTGCCAGCGGGGGACAGTTGACTGTTCAAGAGACCCAGTACTTC. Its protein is CASGGQLTVQETQYF.